This TCR beta chain was sequenced during a study of memory B cells and T cells in multiple sclerosis. Points from the study as a whole: Compartments had unequal clone-set sizes, affecting shared clonotype counts.

The CDR3 covers 16 residues. The V and J ends lost 6 bases and 5 bases respectively, with 17 bases between them. Germline-derived CDR1 and CDR2 are KGHSH and LQKENI. Assay: immunoSEQ multiplex PCR; the TCRdb copy retains only in-frame clones and omits some. The data show some 49,000 clones, over 70% seen once. Stimulus-free culture yielded autoproliferating CFSE-dim and non-proliferating CFSE-high T cells, each sequenced separately. Replicate wells were pooled after more than 6 days of stimulus-free culture of around 54 million CFSE-labeled PBMCs. On this clone itself: What it binds is unknown.

This sequence was found in a human donor with multiple sclerosis. The chain employs TRBV18 and TRBJ1-6, with no clear D. The sequencing input was PBMCs from blood kept in culture. For the CDR3, the DNA is TGTGCCAGCTCTTTAGGTGGGCGCGGAAATAATTCACCCCTCCACTTT. Protein: CASSLGGRGNNSPLHF.